This TCR beta chain emerged from a study of T-cell reconstitution after alpha-beta-depleted transplantation in children. Study-wide findings and caveats: After one year, T-cell counts and TCRbeta diversity mostly came from new T cells. Several hundred rapidly expanded clones from non-depleted graft cells reportedly supplied alpha-beta T cells about two months post-transplant. Recipient T cells and thymic progenitors that survived gave rise to the high TCRbeta diversity observed at day 60 in some patients.

This CDR3 comprises 12 residues. Trimming removed 3 bases at V and 9 bases at J, with 9 bases between. Germline V gene sequence: CDR1 SEHNR, CDR2 FQNEAQ (reference sequence). Using unique molecular identifiers, the investigators prepared the TCRbeta library. TCRdb reanalysed the PCR reads using MiXCR and keeps one entry per CDR3 protein. The sample includes approximately 1,000,000 distinct CDR3 sequences, under 30% seen only once; the top ten take 28%. As for this clonotype: Its antigen is still unknown.

The specimen comprised PBMCs, mostly from graft donor cells, sampled 360 days after TCRalphabeta/CD19-depleted stem cell transplant. The chain couples TRBV7-9 to TRBJ2-1; D is unresolved. This TCR was recovered from a boy less than two years old who had a stem cell transplant for SCID, so the T cells may come from the graft donor. The CDR3 DNA is TGTGCCAGCAGCTTCGAGTCCTCTGAGCAGTTCTTC. Protein product: CASSFESSEQFF.